The 28 T cell receptor beta chains presented below share a single source sample, sequenced in a study of cytomegalovirus exposure and HLA in healthy donors (dated by TCRdb to about 2017). Library construction relied on the immunoSEQ multiplex PCR assay. For the multiplex PCR, a mixture combining 60 forward primers for TCR Vbeta segments and 13 reverse primers for TCR Jbeta segments was used. This is the immuneACCESS table as TCRdb keeps it, with only in-frame sequences that have V and J called. A part of the clones is gone; compared with another copy, unresolved V genes explain less than half, and the rest is unexplained. This sample gives roughly 180,000 clones in total; over 65% of them show up just once. The ten largest clones represent roughly 1.6% of the sample. Sequencing used PBMCs. Source of these receptors: a man between 18 and 29 years old in good health and CMV-seronegative.

V and J are TRBV7-2 and TRBJ2-7; 14 nucleotides line up with TRBD2. This CDR3 contains 15 residues. Germline CDR1 and CDR2: SGHTA and FQGNSA. The V segment lost 0 bases and the J segment 9 bases; nucleotides outside the gene matches: 4. CDR3 coding DNA: TGTGCCAGCAGCTTAGCGACTAGCGGGGGGGCGTGGCAGTACTTC. It yields the protein CASSLATSGGAWQYF.

CDR3 residues: CASSSQANTEAFF. CDR3 DNA sequence: TGTGCCAGCAGCTCACAGGCGAACACTGAAGCTTTCTTT. The chain employs TRBV7-3 and TRBJ1-1; tentative D call: TRBD1 (5 bases). Trimming removed 4 bases from V and 1 base from J, with 7 bases in between. This CDR3 region has 13 residues. The germline CDR1 and CDR2 sequences are SGHTA and FQGTGA.

The chain recombines TRBV4-1 with TRBJ2-7; TRBD2 matches 13 bases. Germline assignment: CDR1 MGHRA and CDR2 YSYEKL. J gave up 3 bases and V 4 bases, and 3 bases lay outside the gene matches. CDR3 length equals 15 residues. Here the CDR3 DNA reads TGCGCCAGCAGCCTTACTAGCGGGGGGGTCTACGAGCAGTACTTC. Its protein product is CASSLTSGGVYEQYF.

This rearrangement joins TRBV5-1 to TRBJ1-2, with 8 bases lining up with TRBD1. The CDR3 totals 15 residues. Trimming removed 4 bases from V and 0 bases from J; junction bases left unmatched: 5. The germline gives CDR1 SGHRS, CDR2 YFSETQ. Here the CDR3 reads CASSLGDRPNYGYTF. The CDR3 nucleotides read TGCGCCAGCAGCCTTGGGGACAGGCCTAACTATGGCTACACCTTC.

The genes are TRBV5-4 and TRBJ2-7, with 11 nucleotides matching TRBD2. CDR3 length: 13 residues. Trimming removed 4 bases from V and 7 bases from J; junction bases left unmatched: 4. Germline V gene lookup returns CDR1 SGHNT and CDR2 YYREEE (reference sequence). CDR3 protein: CASSLTSGKEQYF. CDR3 sequence (DNA): TGTGCCAGCAGCCTGACTAGCGGGAAGGAGCAGTACTTC.

This sequence joins TRBV6-1 and TRBJ1-2; D possibly corresponds to TRBD1 (5 bases). With 1 base removed from V and 8 bases from J, the gap between germline ends came to 11 bases. The CDR3 runs 13 residues. Germline V CDR1 and CDR2: MNHNS, SASEGT. The CDR3 DNA follows: TGTGCCAGCAGTGAAGAAAGGGGTACCGGCTACACCTTC. Translation gives CASSEERGTGYTF.

This clone was seen once. The chain links TRBV5-5 to TRBJ2-3, with 9 bases fitting TRBD2. CDR1 is SGHKS and CDR2 is YYEKEE in the germline V gene (reference sequence). Unmatched junction bases numbered 8, after V lost 2 bases and J lost 4 bases. The CDR3 sequence is 16 residues long. The CDR3 sequence is CASSFSAGGTADTQYF. The CDR3 DNA sequence: TGTGCCAGCAGCTTTTCAGCGGGGGGTACAGCAGATACGCAGTATTTT. Using reference TRBV5-5 and TRBJ2-3 for the parts outside the CDR3, the full variable domain is DAGVTQSPTHLIKTRGQQVTLRCSPISGHKSVSWYQQVLGQGPQFIFQYYEKEERGRGNFPDRFSARQFPNYSSELNVNALLLGDSALYLCASSFSAGGTADTQYFGPGTRLTVL.

The genes are TRBV7-2 and TRBJ1-1, with D unclear. The CDR3 is 12 residues long. With 5 bases removed from V and 7 bases from J, the gap between germline ends came to 11 bases. The germline V gene encodes CDR1 SGHTA and CDR2 FQGNSA. CDR3 in amino acids: CASSHNSCEAFF. CDR3 in DNA: TGTGCCAGCAGCCATAACAGTTGTGAAGCTTTCTTT.

The chain joins TRBV6-5 to TRBJ1-6; D not certain. CDR1 and CDR2 from the germline V gene are MNHEY and SVGAGI. This CDR3 is built from 13 residues. V lost 5 bases to trimming and J lost 7 bases, with 9 bases between them. This chain's CDR3 is CASSEGLNSPLHF. The CDR3 region has the DNA TGTGCCAGCAGTGAGGGCCTGAATTCACCCCTCCACTTT.

This chain joins TRBV4-1 and TRBJ2-2; 8 nucleotides match TRBD2. Trimming at V came to 3 bases and at J to 4 bases, leaving 1 base not matched to a gene. CDR1 is MGHRA, CDR2 YSYEKL, per germline. The CDR3 length is 14 residues. The CDR3 DNA follows: TGCGCCAGCAGCCATAGCGGGGCCACCGGGGAGCTGTTTTTT. It is translated as CASSHSGATGELFF.

The V gene is TRBV9, the J gene TRBJ2-3, with 12 bases identical to TRBD2. Losses at the gene ends were 0 bases for V and 1 base for J; bases not matched to a gene: 6. From germline, CDR1 is SGDLS and CDR2 YYNGEE. There are 18 residues in the CDR3. Here the CDR3 DNA reads TGTGCCAGCAGCGTAGGGGCTAGCGGGGGGGCCGGCACAGATACGCAGTATTTT. It codes for CASSVGASGGAGTDTQYF.

J is TRBJ1-1 and V is TRBV6-1; a weak D match, TRBD1 (5 bases). V lost 5 bases to trimming and J lost 4 bases, with 14 bases between them. Germline V gene data show CDR1 as MNHNS and CDR2 as SASEGT. This CDR3 contains 14 residues. The CDR3 spells CASSPTGVGTEAFF. The DNA for the CDR3 is TGTGCCAGCAGTCCCACGGGGGTGGGCACTGAAGCTTTCTTT.

The chain combines TRBV28 with TRBJ2-5; D remains unclear. The closer fit of TRBJ2-7 to the DNA end suggests the J call may be wrong. Germline V CDR1 and CDR2: MDHEN, SYDVKM. The CDR3 sequence is 13 residues long. The CDR3 here is CASSLGGRTEQYF. DNA of the CDR3: TGTGCCAGCAGTTTGGGTGGGCGTACCGAGCAGTACTTC.

V usage is TRBV5-6 and J usage is TRBJ2-7; 9 bases are shared with TRBD2. CDR3 size: 15 residues. From germline, CDR1 is SGHDT and CDR2 YYEEEE. Trimming took 4 bases from V and 5 from J; bases not matched to a gene: 10. The CDR3 sequence: CASSPLAGDANEQYF. DNA of the CDR3: TGTGCCAGCAGCCCCTTAGCGGGAGACGCAAACGAGCAGTACTTC.

The chain recombines TRBV5-1 with TRBJ2-1, with D possibly being TRBD2 (5 bases). Germline V gene lookup returns CDR1 SGHRS and CDR2 YFSETQ. V was shortened by 2 bases and J by 8 bases, with 8 bases between the two germline ends. This CDR3 is 12 amino acids long. CDR3 amino acids: CASSFYGDEQFF. DNA of the CDR3: TGCGCCAGCAGCTTTTACGGGGATGAGCAGTTCTTC.

The chain uses TRBV7-9 and TRBJ2-5; D call uncertain. Germline V lookup: CDR1 SEHNR, CDR2 FQNEAQ (reference sequence). V dropped 0 bases and J dropped 5 bases, with 10 bases sitting between them. The CDR3 sequence is 14 residues long. The CDR3 here is CASSLAASRETQYF. The CDR3 DNA reads as TGTGCCAGCAGCTTAGCTGCATCGCGGGAGACCCAGTACTTC. Full variable domain (remainder filled in from reference TRBV7-9 and TRBJ2-5): DTGVSQNPRHKITKRGQNVTFRCDPISEHNRLYWYRQTLGQGPEFLTYFQNEAQLEKSRLLSDRFSAERPKGSFSTLEIQRTEQGDSAMYLCASSLAASRETQYFGPGTRLLVL.

V is TRBV6-5 and J is TRBJ1-5; D uncertain. The CDR3 covers 13 residues. The V gene's germline CDR1 is MNHEY and CDR2 SVGAGI. Trimming removed 8 bases at V and 4 bases at J, with 12 bases between. The chain's CDR3 is CASRPGVNQPQHF. The CDR3 bases are TGTGCCAGCCGCCCCGGGGTTAATCAGCCCCAGCATTTT.

This sequence joins TRBV7-9 and TRBJ1-3; D might be TRBD1 (6 bases). Between the trimmed V and J ends, which lost 2 bases and 0 bases, there was a span of 11 bases. The germline gives CDR1 SEHNR, CDR2 FQNEAQ (reference sequence). The CDR3 length is 16 residues. The CDR3 here is CASSLNQGISGNTIYF. The DNA for the CDR3 is TGTGCCAGCAGCTTAAATCAGGGGATCTCTGGAAACACCATATATTTT.

V and J are TRBV4-2 and TRBJ2-5; D gene unclear. The assigned J gene may be wrong: the sequence end matches TRBJ2-7 better. Looked up from germline, CDR1 is LGHNA and CDR2 is YNFKEQ. This CDR3 comprises 13 residues. DNA of the CDR3: TGTGCCAGCAGCCAAGATCTAGGTTACGAGCAGTACTTC. It yields the protein CASSQDLGYEQYF.

The DNA of the CDR3 is TGTGCCAGCAGCTTGGACTTTAACTATGGCTACACCTTC. Translation: CASSLDFNYGYTF. The rearrangement joins TRBV5-8 to TRBJ1-2; the D is unclear. CDR3 length: 13 amino acids. V was cut by 0 bases and J by 1 base, with 4 bases left in between. CDR1 and CDR2 (germline): SGHTS, YDEGEE.

This clone was detected a few times. Mismatch with germline at one junction end may stem from a read error. The V gene is TRBV5-1, the J gene TRBJ2-7, with TRBD2 matching 7 bases. Germline CDR1 SGHRS, CDR2 YFSETQ. CDR3 length: 13 residues. The CDR3 sequence: CVSRSTSGGEQYF. The CDR3 region has the DNA TGCGTCAGCAGATCAACTTCCGGGGGGGAGCAGTACTTC. Drawing the rest from reference TRBV5-1 and TRBJ2-7, the complete variable domain is KAGVTQTPRYLIKTRGQQVTLSCSPISGHRSVSWYQQTPGQGLQFLFEYFSETQRNKGNFPGRFSGRQFSNSRSEMNVSTLELGDSALYLCVSRSTSGGEQYFGPGTRLTVT.

This chain uses TRBV19 with TRBJ2-6; D unresolved. V dropped 5 bases and J dropped 0 bases, with 5 bases sitting between them. This CDR3 has 14 residues. Germline V gives CDR1 LNHDA, CDR2 SQIVND (reference sequence). The CDR3 DNA sequence: TGTGCCAGTAGTGGCAGCTCTGGGGCCAACGTCCTGACTTTC. This translates into CASSGSSGANVLTF.

The chain recombines TRBV6-1 with TRBJ2-2; maybe TRBD1 (6 bases). This CDR3 has 14 residues. Per the germline V gene, CDR1 is MNHNS and CDR2 is SASEGT. V lost 3 bases to trimming and J lost 3 bases, with 8 bases between them. CDR3 residues: CASSDRGDTGELFF. CDR3 nucleotide sequence: TGTGCCAGCAGTGACAGGGGAGACACCGGGGAGCTGTTTTTT.

The rearrangement uses TRBV28 and TRBJ2-3; no clear D. The CDR3 contains 18 residues. V lost 7 bases, J lost 0 bases, and 23 bases lay in between. Germline CDR1 MDHEN, CDR2 SYDVKM. The CDR3 is CASIFGYPVTTSTDTQYF. CDR3 DNA sequence: TGTGCCAGCATCTTTGGGTACCCTGTGACAACTAGCACAGATACGCAGTATTTT.

Here the CDR3 reads CASSLDPGGYTF. CDR3 nucleotides: TGTGCCAGCAGTTTAGACCCAGGGGGCTACACCTTC. The genes are TRBV27 and TRBJ1-2, with D possibly being TRBD1 (5 bases). This CDR3 region has 12 residues. V lost 2 bases and J 8 bases, leaving 9 bases between the germline ends. Per the germline V gene, CDR1 is MNHEY and CDR2 is SMNVEV (reference sequence).

The J gene is TRBJ1-2, the V gene TRBV19; 10 bases fit TRBD1. The CDR3 spans 14 residues. Per germline, CDR1 LNHDA and CDR2 SQIVND (reference sequence). Losses at the gene ends were 7 bases for V and 2 bases for J; bases not matched to a gene: 4. The CDR3 reads CASIGGQGNYGYTF. The DNA for the CDR3 is TGTGCCAGTATTGGGGGACAGGGGAACTATGGCTACACCTTC.

The V and J genes are TRBV7-8 and TRBJ2-1; 10 positions match TRBD2. CDR3 size: 17 residues. Germline V gene lookup returns CDR1 SGHVS and CDR2 FQNEAQ. V gave up 5 bases and J gave up 12 bases; unmatched junction bases: 19. Written as DNA, the CDR3 is TGTGCCAGCAGCATTCGAGATTCGCTAGCGGGAGCTTCTCGGCAGTTCTTC. Translation: CASSIRDSLAGASRQFF.

This clone was seen a single time. The CDR3: CASSPTIPWADTQYF. For the CDR3, the DNA is TGTGCCAGCAGCCCCACTATCCCGTGGGCAGATACGCAGTATTTT. The chain recombines TRBV11-2 with TRBJ2-3, with D unresolved. The V gene's germline CDR1 is SGHAT and CDR2 FQNNGV. This CDR3 spans 15 amino acids. V lost 5 bases and J lost 4, with 16 bases in between.